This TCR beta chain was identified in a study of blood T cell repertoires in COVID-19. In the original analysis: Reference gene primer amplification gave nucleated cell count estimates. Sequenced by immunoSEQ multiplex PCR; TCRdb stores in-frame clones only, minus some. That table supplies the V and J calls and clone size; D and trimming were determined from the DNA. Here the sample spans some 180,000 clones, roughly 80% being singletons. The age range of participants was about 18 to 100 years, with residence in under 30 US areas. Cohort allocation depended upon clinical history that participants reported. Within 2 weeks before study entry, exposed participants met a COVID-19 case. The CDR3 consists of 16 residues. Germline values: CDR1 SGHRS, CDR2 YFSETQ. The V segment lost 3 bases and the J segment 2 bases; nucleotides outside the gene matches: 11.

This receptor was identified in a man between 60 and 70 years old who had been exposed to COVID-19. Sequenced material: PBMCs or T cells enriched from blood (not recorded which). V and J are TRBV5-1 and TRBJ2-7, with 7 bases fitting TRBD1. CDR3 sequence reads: CASSSTGLDPPYEQYF. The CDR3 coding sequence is TGCGCCAGCAGCTCGACAGGGCTAGATCCCCCCTACGAGCAGTACTTC.